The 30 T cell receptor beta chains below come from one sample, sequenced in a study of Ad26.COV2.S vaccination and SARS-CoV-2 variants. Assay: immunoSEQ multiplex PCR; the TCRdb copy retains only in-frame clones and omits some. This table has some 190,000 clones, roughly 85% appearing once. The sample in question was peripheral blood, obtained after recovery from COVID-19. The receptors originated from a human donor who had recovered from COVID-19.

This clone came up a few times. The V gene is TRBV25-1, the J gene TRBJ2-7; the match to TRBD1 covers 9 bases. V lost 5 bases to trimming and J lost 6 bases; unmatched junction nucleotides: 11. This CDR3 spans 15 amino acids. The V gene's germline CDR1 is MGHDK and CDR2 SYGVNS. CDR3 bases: TGTGCCAGCAGTTCCGGGACAGGGAACGTGATCGAGCAGTACTTC. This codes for CASSSGTGNVIEQYF.

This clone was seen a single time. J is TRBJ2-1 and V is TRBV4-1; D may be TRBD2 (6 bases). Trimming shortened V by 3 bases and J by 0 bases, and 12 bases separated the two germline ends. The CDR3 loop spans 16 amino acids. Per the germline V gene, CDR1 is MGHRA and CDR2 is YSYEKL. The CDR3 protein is CASSHGGGSSYNEQFF. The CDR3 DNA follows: TGCGCCAGCAGCCATGGGGGAGGAAGCTCCTACAATGAGCAGTTCTTC.

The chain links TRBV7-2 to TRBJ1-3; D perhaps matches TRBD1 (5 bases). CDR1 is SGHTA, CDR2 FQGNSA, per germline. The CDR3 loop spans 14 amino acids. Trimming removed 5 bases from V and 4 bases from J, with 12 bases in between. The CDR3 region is CASSPGFSGNTIYF. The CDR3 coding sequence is TGTGCCAGCAGCCCAGGGTTTTCCGGAAACACCATATATTTT.

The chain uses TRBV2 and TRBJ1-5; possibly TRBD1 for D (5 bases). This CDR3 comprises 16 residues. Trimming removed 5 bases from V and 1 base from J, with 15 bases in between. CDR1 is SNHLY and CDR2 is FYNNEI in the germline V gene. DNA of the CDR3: TGTGCCAGCAGTTTCCAAGGGGTACCCAGCAATCAGCCCCAGCATTTT. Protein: CASSFQGVPSNQPQHF.

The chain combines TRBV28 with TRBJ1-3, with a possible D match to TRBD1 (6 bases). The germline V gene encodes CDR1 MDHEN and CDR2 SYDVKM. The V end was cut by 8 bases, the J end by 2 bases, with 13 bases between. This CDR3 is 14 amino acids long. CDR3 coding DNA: TGTGCCAGCCGCCGGGGGGCGGCTGGAAACACCATATATTTT. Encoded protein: CASRRGAAGNTIYF.

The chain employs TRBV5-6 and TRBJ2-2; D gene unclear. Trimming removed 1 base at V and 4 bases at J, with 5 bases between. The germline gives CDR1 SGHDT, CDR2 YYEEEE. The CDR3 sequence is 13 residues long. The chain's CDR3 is CASSLYITGELFF. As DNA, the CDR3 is TGTGCCAGCAGCTTGTATATCACCGGGGAGCTGTTTTTT. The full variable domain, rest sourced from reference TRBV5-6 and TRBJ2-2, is DAGVTQSPTHLIKTRGQQVTLRCSPKSGHDTVSWYQQALGQGPQFIFQYYEEEERQRGNFPDRFSGHQFPNYSSELNVNALLLGDSALYLCASSLYITGELFFGEGSRLTVL.

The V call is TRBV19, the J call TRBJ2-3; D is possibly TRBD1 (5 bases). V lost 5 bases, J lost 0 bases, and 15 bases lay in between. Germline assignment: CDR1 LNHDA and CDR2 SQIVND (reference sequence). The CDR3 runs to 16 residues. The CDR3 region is CASSVRQQTSTDTQYF. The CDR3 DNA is TGTGCCAGTAGTGTTCGACAGCAGACTAGCACAGATACGCAGTATTTT.

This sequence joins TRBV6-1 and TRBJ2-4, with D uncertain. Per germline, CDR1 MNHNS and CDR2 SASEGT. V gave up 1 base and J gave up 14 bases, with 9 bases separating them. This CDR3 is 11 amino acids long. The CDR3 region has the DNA TGTGCCAGCAGTGAAGACTCGTCTGAGTACTTC. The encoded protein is CASSEDSSEYF.

The CDR3 sequence is CASSEAPRKGLAGADTGELFF. The CDR3 DNA reads TGTGCCAGCAGTGAAGCCCCACGTAAGGGACTAGCGGGGGCCGACACCGGGGAGCTGTTTTTT. This chain uses TRBV2 with TRBJ2-2; 14 bases are a match to TRBD2. Losses at the gene ends were 0 bases for V and 3 bases for J; bases not matched to a gene: 12. CDR3 length: 21 residues. Germline V lookup: CDR1 SNHLY, CDR2 FYNNEI.

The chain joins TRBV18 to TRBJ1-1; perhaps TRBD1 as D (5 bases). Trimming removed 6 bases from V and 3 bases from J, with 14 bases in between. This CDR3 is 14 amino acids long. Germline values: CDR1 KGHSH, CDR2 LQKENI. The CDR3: CASSSQGEDTEAFF. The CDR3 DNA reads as TGTGCCAGCTCCTCACAAGGGGAGGACACTGAAGCTTTCTTT. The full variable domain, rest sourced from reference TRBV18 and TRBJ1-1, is NAGVMQNPRHLVRRRGQEARLRCSPMKGHSHVYWYRQLPEEGLKFMVYLQKENIIDESGMPKERFSAEFPKEGPSILRIQQVVRGDSAAYFCASSSQGEDTEAFFGQGTRLTVV.

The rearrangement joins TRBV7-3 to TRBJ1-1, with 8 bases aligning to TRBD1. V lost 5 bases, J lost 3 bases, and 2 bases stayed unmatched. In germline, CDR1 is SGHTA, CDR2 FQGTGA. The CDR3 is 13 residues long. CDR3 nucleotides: TGTGCCAGCAGCCAGGACAGGGACACTGAAGCTTTCTTT. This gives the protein CASSQDRDTEAFF.

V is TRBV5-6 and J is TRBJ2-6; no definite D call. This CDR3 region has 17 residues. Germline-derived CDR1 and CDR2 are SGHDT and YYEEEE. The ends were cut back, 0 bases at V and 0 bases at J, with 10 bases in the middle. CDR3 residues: CASSLGRKSSGANVLTF. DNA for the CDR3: TGTGCCAGCAGCTTGGGGCGTAAGAGCTCTGGGGCCAACGTCCTGACTTTC.

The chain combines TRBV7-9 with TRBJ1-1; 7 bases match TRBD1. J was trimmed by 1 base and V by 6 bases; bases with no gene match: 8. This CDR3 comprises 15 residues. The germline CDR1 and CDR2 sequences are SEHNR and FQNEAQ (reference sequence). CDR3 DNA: TGTGCCAGCAGATATCCCGGGACAGAGAACACTGAAGCTTTCTTT. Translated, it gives CASRYPGTENTEAFF.

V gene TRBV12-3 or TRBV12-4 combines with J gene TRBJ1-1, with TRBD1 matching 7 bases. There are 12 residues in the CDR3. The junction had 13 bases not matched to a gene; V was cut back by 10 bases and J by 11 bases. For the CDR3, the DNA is TGTGCCACCTACCAGTTCGACAGGGAGGCTTTCTTT. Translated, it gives CATYQFDREAFF.

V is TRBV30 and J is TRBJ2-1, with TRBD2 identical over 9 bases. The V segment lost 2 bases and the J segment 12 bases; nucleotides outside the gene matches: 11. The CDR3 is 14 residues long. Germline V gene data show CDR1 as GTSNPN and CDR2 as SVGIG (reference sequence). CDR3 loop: CAWSLSGSVGGQFF. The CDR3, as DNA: TGTGCCTGGAGTCTTAGCGGGAGCGTCGGGGGGCAGTTCTTC.

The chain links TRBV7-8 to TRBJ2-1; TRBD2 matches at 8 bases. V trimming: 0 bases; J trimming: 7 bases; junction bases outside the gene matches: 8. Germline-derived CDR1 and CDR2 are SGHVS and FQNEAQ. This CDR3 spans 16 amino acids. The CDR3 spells CASSLARTSNPNEQFF. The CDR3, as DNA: TGTGCCAGCAGCTTAGCCAGGACTAGCAATCCGAATGAGCAGTTCTTC.

The CDR3 nucleotides are TGTGCCAGCAGTTTCGGACAGGGGTTTGGCTACACCTTC. This codes for CASSFGQGFGYTF. The chain combines TRBV12-3 or TRBV12-4 with TRBJ1-2; 9 nucleotides match TRBD1. This CDR3 has 13 amino acids. The ends lost 3 bases at V and 7 bases at J; junction bases unmatched: 3.

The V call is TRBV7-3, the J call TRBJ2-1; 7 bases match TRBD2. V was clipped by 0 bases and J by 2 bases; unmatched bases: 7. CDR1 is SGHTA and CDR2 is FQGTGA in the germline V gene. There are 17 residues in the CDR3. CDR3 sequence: CASSLTGVGGTYNEQFF. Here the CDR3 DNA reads TGTGCCAGCAGCTTAACTGGAGTGGGGGGGACCTACAATGAGCAGTTCTTC.

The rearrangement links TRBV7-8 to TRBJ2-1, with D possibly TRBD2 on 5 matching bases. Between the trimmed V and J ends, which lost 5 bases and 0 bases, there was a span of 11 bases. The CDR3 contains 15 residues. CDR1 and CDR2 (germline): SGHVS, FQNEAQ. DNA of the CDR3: TGTGCCAGCAGCCGAGCGGTCCGCTCCTACAATGAGCAGTTCTTC. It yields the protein CASSRAVRSYNEQFF.

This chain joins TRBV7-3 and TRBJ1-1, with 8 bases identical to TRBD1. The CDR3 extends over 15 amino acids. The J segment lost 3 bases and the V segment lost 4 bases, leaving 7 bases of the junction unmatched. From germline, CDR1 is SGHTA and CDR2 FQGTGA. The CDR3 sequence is CASSSYGQGYTEAFF. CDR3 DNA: TGTGCCAGCAGCTCATACGGACAGGGATACACTGAAGCTTTCTTT.

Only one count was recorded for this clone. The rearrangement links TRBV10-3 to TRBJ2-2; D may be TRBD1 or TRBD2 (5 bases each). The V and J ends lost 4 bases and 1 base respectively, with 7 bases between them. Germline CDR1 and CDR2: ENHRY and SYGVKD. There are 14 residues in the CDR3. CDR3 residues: CAISAGRNTGELFF. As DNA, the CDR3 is TGTGCCATCAGTGCGGGACGGAACACCGGGGAGCTGTTTTTT.

CDR3 in DNA: TGTGCCAGCAGTTTAGCGGGACAGGGTCAACCAGCCGGGGAGCTGTTTTTT. As protein: CASSLAGQGQPAGELFF. The V gene is TRBV28, the J gene TRBJ2-2, with TRBD1 matching 9 bases. Germline V gene data show CDR1 as MDHEN and CDR2 as SYDVKM. CDR3 length: 17 residues. V shed 2 bases, J shed 6 bases, and the junction held 10 bases outside the gene matches. The whole variable domain, remainder taken from reference TRBV28 and TRBJ2-2, is DVKVTQSSRYLVKRTGEKVFLECVQDMDHENMFWYRQDPGLGLRLIYFSYDVKMKEKGDIPEGYSVSREKKERFSLILESASTNQTSMYLCASSLAGQGQPAGELFFGEGSRLTVL.

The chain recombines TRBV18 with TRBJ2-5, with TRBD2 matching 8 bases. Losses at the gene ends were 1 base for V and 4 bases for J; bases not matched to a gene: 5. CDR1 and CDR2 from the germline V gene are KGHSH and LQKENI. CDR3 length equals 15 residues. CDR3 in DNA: TGTGCCAGCTCACCACAGGTTCGGGAGGGAGAGACCCAGTACTTC. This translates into CASSPQVREGETQYF.

CDR3 region: CASSSGGQDEQFF. Written as DNA, the CDR3 is TGTGCCAGCAGCTCGGGGGGGCAGGATGAGCAGTTCTTC. This chain links TRBV7-3 with TRBJ2-1, with 8 nucleotides matching TRBD2. The CDR3 runs to 13 residues. Germline CDR1 is SGHTA and CDR2 is FQGTGA. The J segment lost 8 bases and the V segment lost 4 bases, leaving 4 bases of the junction unmatched.

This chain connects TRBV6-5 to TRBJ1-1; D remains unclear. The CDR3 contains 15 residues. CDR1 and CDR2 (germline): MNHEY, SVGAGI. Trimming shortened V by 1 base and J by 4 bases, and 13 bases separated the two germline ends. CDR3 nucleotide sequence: TGTGCCAGCAGTTACTTCGAGGGAACGGCCACTGAAGCTTTCTTT. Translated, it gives CASSYFEGTATEAFF.

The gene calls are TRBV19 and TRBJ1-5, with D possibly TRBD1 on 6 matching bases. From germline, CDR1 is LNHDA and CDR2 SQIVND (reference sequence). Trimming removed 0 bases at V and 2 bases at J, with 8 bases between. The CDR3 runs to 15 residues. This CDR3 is CASSIDRGGNQPQHF. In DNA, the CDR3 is TGTGCCAGTAGTATAGACAGGGGAGGCAATCAGCCCCAGCATTTT.

The CDR3 coding sequence is TGTGCCAGCTCACCACCAGGGCTAGCGGGGCAGACCCAGTACTTC. This gives the protein CASSPPGLAGQTQYF. The chain combines TRBV18 with TRBJ2-5; 9 bases agree with TRBD2. The CDR3 totals 15 residues. Losses at the gene ends were 0 bases for V and 6 bases for J; bases not matched to a gene: 5. The germline CDR1 and CDR2 sequences are KGHSH and LQKENI.

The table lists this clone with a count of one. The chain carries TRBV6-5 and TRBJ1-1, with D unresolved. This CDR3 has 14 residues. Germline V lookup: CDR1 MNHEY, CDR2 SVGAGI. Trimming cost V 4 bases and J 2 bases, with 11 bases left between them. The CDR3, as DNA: TGTGCCAGCAGTTCCACGGTTCGAAACACTGAAGCTTTCTTT. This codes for CASSSTVRNTEAFF.

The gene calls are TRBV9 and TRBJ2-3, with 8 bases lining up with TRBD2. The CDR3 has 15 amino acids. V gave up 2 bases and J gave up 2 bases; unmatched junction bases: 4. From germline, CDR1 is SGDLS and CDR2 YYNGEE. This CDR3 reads CASSVGGALTDTQYF. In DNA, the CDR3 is TGTGCCAGCAGCGTCGGGGGGGCTCTCACAGATACGCAGTATTTT. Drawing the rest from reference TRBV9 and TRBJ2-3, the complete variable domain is DSGVTQTPKHLITATGQRVTLRCSPRSGDLSVYWYQQSLDQGLQFLIQYYNGEERAKGNILERFSAQQFPDLHSELNLSSLELGDSALYFCASSVGGALTDTQYFGPGTRLTVL.

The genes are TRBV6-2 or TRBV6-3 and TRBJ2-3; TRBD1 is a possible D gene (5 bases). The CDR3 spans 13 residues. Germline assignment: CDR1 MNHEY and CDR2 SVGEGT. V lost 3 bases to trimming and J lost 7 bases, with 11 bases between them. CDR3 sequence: CASSYNGAYTQYF. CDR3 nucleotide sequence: TGTGCCAGCAGTTATAATGGGGCCTATACGCAGTATTTT.